Following are 27 T cell receptor beta chains from one sample sequenced in a study of cytomegalovirus exposure and HLA in healthy donors. This PCR relied on a set of 60 Vbeta primers and 13 Jbeta primers. Repertoires were generated with immunoSEQ multiplex PCR, while TCRdb's copy carries only in-frame clones and drops some. Of about 140,000 clones detected, about four fifths appear once; the ten largest clones hold more than 4.5%. The sequencing sample was made of PBMCs. The receptors originated from a man aged 25 to 45 in good health.

This clone was counted only a few times. The V call is TRBV6-6, the J call TRBJ1-1; a weak D match, TRBD1 (5 bases). Germline V gene lookup returns CDR1 MNHNY and CDR2 SVGAGI (reference sequence). CDR3 length equals 13 residues. V lost 7 bases, J lost 7 bases, and 16 bases lay in between. Here the CDR3 reads CASTDSNRIEAFF. In DNA form, the CDR3 reads TGTGCCAGCACTGACAGCAATAGGATTGAAGCTTTCTTT.

This clone was found once. The junction departs from the called germline gene at one end, perhaps through a read error. The chain links TRBV7-9 to TRBJ2-1, with a weak D call TRBD1 (6 bases). There are 12 residues in the CDR3. Germline V gene sequence: CDR1 SEHNR, CDR2 FQNEAQ (reference sequence). CDR3 amino acids: CSSSDRINEQFF. CDR3 in DNA: TGTTCCAGCAGCGACAGGATTAATGAGCAGTTCTTC.

This clone was recorded a few times. The chain joins TRBV10-3 to TRBJ2-5; 14 bases are shared with TRBD2. The CDR3 spans 17 residues. Germline values: CDR1 ENHRY, CDR2 SYGVKD. J was trimmed by 2 bases and V by 7 bases; bases with no gene match: 9. CDR3 protein: CAIIGLAGGVGQETQYF. The CDR3 DNA reads as TGTGCCATCATCGGACTAGCGGGAGGAGTTGGGCAAGAGACCCAGTACTTC.

A single count supports this clone. The chain couples TRBV30 to TRBJ1-2, with TRBD1 matching 10 bases. Germline CDR1 is GTSNPN and CDR2 is SVGIG (reference sequence). The CDR3 has 12 amino acids. V gave up 3 bases and J gave up 8 bases; unmatched junction bases: 3. CDR3 in amino acids: CAWRTGGRGYTF. The CDR3 DNA reads TGTGCCTGGAGGACAGGGGGCCGGGGCTACACCTTC.

The rearrangement uses TRBV5-6 and TRBJ2-2; 7 positions match TRBD1. J gave up 5 bases and V 0 bases, and 7 bases lay outside the gene matches. Per germline, CDR1 SGHDT and CDR2 YYEEEE. The CDR3 extends over 16 amino acids. Here the CDR3 reads CASSLGDRVVTGELFF. The CDR3 coding sequence is TGTGCCAGCAGCTTGGGTGACAGGGTGGTGACCGGGGAGCTGTTTTTT.

V usage is TRBV6-1 and J usage is TRBJ2-7; D perhaps matches TRBD2 (5 bases). CDR3 length: 13 amino acids. The germline CDR1 and CDR2 sequences are MNHNS and SASEGT. V lost 7 bases and J 5 bases, leaving 15 bases between the germline ends. CDR3: CASKASSPHEQYF. For the CDR3, the DNA is TGTGCCAGCAAGGCGTCTAGCCCGCACGAGCAGTACTTC.

The V and J genes are TRBV28 and TRBJ1-2; D not certain. Trimming removed 10 bases from V and 0 bases from J, with 6 bases in between. Germline CDR1 reads MDHEN; CDR2 reads SYDVKM. This CDR3 comprises 11 residues. CDR3 sequence reads: CATEANYGYTF. The CDR3 DNA reads as TGTGCCACAGAAGCTAACTATGGCTACACCTTC.

The J gene is TRBJ1-1, the V gene TRBV6-5, with 7 bases fitting TRBD1. Germline CDR1 MNHEY, CDR2 SVGAGI. With V trimmed by 2 bases and J by 7 bases, 4 bases remained unmatched. The CDR3 sequence is 13 residues long. The CDR3 DNA is TGTGCCAGCAGTTACGCGACAGGGCTTGAAGCTTTCTTT. It yields the protein CASSYATGLEAFF.

This clone was seen only a few times. The rearrangement links TRBV30 to TRBJ2-3, with TRBD2 identical over 10 bases. Per germline, CDR1 GTSNPN and CDR2 SVGIG (reference sequence). The CDR3 runs to 16 residues. The J segment lost 4 bases and the V segment lost 4 bases, leaving 11 bases of the junction unmatched. This CDR3 reads CAWKAGGLGPPDTQYF. The CDR3 coding sequence is TGTGCCTGGAAAGCGGGAGGGCTGGGACCGCCAGATACGCAGTATTTT.

CDR3 sequence: CASSSGSNQPQHF. The CDR3 region has the DNA TGTGCCAGCAGCTCGGGTTCCAATCAGCCCCAGCATTTT. The V and J genes are TRBV7-9 and TRBJ1-5; D remains ambiguous. This CDR3 spans 13 amino acids. V was shortened by 4 bases and J by 3 bases, with 7 bases between the two germline ends. Germline V gives CDR1 SEHNR, CDR2 FQNEAQ (reference sequence).

The chain recombines TRBV27 with TRBJ2-7; TRBD2 agrees at 16 bases. Per germline, CDR1 MNHEY and CDR2 SMNVEV (reference sequence). The CDR3 is 20 amino acids. The ends lost 3 bases at V and 2 bases at J; junction bases unmatched: 13. CDR3: CASSFHGGWGLAGGPYEQYF. CDR3 DNA: TGTGCCAGCAGTTTCCACGGGGGCTGGGGACTAGCGGGAGGGCCCTACGAGCAGTACTTC.

The table lists this clone with a few counts. The CDR3 spells CASSIQRTGREQFF. The CDR3 coding sequence is TGTGCCAGTAGTATCCAGCGGACAGGACGGGAGCAGTTCTTC. V is TRBV19 and J is TRBJ2-1; TRBD1 matches 7 bases. The V gene end was trimmed by 3 bases and the J gene end by 10 bases; junction bases not matched to a gene: 9. Looked up from germline, CDR1 is LNHDA and CDR2 is SQIVND (reference sequence). The CDR3 spans 14 residues.

This chain connects TRBV9 to TRBJ2-1, with D unclear. Germline V lookup: CDR1 SGDLS, CDR2 YYNGEE. The CDR3 consists of 17 residues. V shed 0 bases and J shed 2 bases, with 15 bases lying between them. DNA for the CDR3: TGTGCCAGCAGCGTAGAAGTTGGAGAGCCCCCCTACAATGAGCAGTTCTTC. It specifies CASSVEVGEPPYNEQFF.

The V gene is TRBV4-1, the J gene TRBJ1-1, with D perhaps TRBD1 (6 bases). The V end lost 0 bases, the J end lost 4 bases, and 6 bases lay between the germline ends. From germline, CDR1 is MGHRA and CDR2 YSYEKL. The CDR3 contains 13 residues. CDR3 bases: TGCGCCAGCAGCCAAGAAGGGGGCACTGAAGCTTTCTTT. This codes for CASSQEGGTEAFF.

The V and J genes are TRBV7-2 and TRBJ1-5; D gene uncertain. The CDR3 is 13 residues long. Germline CDR1 SGHTA, CDR2 FQGNSA. The V end was cut by 3 bases, the J end by 0 bases, with 3 bases between. The CDR3 coding sequence is TGTGCCAGCAGCTTGAGTAGCAATCAGCCCCAGCATTTT. Protein sequence: CASSLSSNQPQHF. The full variable domain, its missing parts supplied by reference TRBV7-2 and TRBJ1-5, is GAGVSQSPSNKVTEKGKDVELRCDPISGHTALYWYRQSLGQGLEFLIYFQGNSAPDKSGLPSDRFSAERTGGSVSTLTIQRTQQEDSAVYLCASSLSSNQPQHFGDGTRLSIL.

The chain links TRBV27 to TRBJ2-5; possible D gene TRBD1, 6 bases. The V end was cut by 5 bases, the J end by 7 bases, with 17 bases between. The CDR3 spans 14 residues. CDR1 MNHEY and CDR2 SMNVEV come from the germline V gene (reference sequence). This CDR3 reads CASSQGQLSGTQYF. The CDR3 DNA reads TGTGCCAGCAGTCAAGGACAGCTGAGTGGGACCCAGTACTTC.

V and J are TRBV5-4 and TRBJ2-1; TRBD2 aligns across 8 bases. Germline V CDR1 and CDR2: SGHNT, YYREEE (reference sequence). The CDR3 has 14 amino acids. V gave up 2 bases and J gave up 4 bases; unmatched junction bases: 2. CDR3 in amino acids: CASSFSGIYNEQFF. The DNA of the CDR3 is TGTGCCAGCAGCTTTAGCGGGATTTACAATGAGCAGTTCTTC.

The chain has TRBV18 and TRBJ1-5; the D is unclear. Per the germline V gene, CDR1 is KGHSH and CDR2 is LQKENI. The V and J ends lost 1 base and 0 bases respectively, with 7 bases between them. The CDR3 totals 15 residues. The CDR3 protein is CASSPQEDSNQPQHF. CDR3 DNA: TGTGCCAGCTCACCACAGGAGGATAGCAATCAGCCCCAGCATTTT.

V and J are TRBV7-9 and TRBJ1-5; TRBD1 aligns across 10 bases. The CDR3 totals 16 residues. After removal of 2 bases from V and 4 bases from J, the junction contained 5 bases not matched to a gene. Germline values: CDR1 SEHNR, CDR2 FQNEAQ (reference sequence). CDR3 sequence: CASSLFLGQGNQPQHF. In nucleotides, the CDR3 is TGTGCCAGCAGCTTATTTTTGGGACAGGGGAATCAGCCCCAGCATTTT. Looking up the rest from reference TRBV7-9 and TRBJ1-5 gives the full variable domain: DTGVSQNPRHKITKRGQNVTFRCDPISEHNRLYWYRQTLGQGPEFLTYFQNEAQLEKSRLLSDRFSAERPKGSFSTLEIQRTEQGDSAMYLCASSLFLGQGNQPQHFGDGTRLSIL.

CDR3 DNA: TGTGCCAGCAGCTTTTTAGGGGGGAACACTGAAGCTTTCTTT. Amino acids: CASSFLGGNTEAFF. This chain connects TRBV7-2 to TRBJ1-1; weak D call: TRBD1 (6 bases). Trimming cost V 3 bases and J 1 base, with 9 bases left between them. Germline CDR1 SGHTA, CDR2 FQGNSA. The CDR3 has 14 residues.

V and J are TRBV5-5 and TRBJ2-5, with 9 bases that match TRBD2. This CDR3 is built from 15 residues. With 2 bases clipped from V and 0 bases from J, the junction kept 2 bases outside the gene matches. Per germline, CDR1 SGHKS and CDR2 YYEKEE (reference sequence). The CDR3 DNA reads as TGTGCCAGCAGCTTATGGACTAGCGACCAAGAGACCCAGTACTTC. Translated: CASSLWTSDQETQYF.

The rearrangement uses TRBV2 and TRBJ2-2; D possibly corresponds to TRBD2 (6 bases). Germline V gene data show CDR1 as SNHLY and CDR2 as FYNNEI. This CDR3 has 15 amino acids. Between the trimmed V and J ends, which lost 6 bases and 1 base, there was a span of 12 bases. CDR3 residues: CASREGRQNTGELFF. For the CDR3, the DNA is TGTGCCAGCAGGGAGGGACGGCAGAACACCGGGGAGCTGTTTTTT.

The chain has TRBV19 and TRBJ2-1, with D possibly matching TRBD1 (6 bases). Germline V lookup: CDR1 LNHDA, CDR2 SQIVND (reference sequence). The V and J ends lost 4 bases and 3 bases respectively, with 16 bases between them. The CDR3 runs 16 residues. The CDR3 bases are TGTGCCAGTAGTACGACGGGACACGGTCACTACAATGAGCAGTTCTTC. Amino acids: CASSTTGHGHYNEQFF.

This chain uses TRBV28 with TRBJ2-1; 9 bases fit TRBD2. The germline V gene encodes CDR1 MDHEN and CDR2 SYDVKM. This CDR3 has 16 residues. J gave up 5 bases and V 1 base, and 6 bases lay outside the gene matches. CDR3 DNA sequence: TGTGCCAGCAGTTTATATGCTAGCGGGACGAACAATGAGCAGTTCTTC. Residues: CASSLYASGTNNEQFF.

Only a few counts were recorded for this clone. CDR3 DNA: TGTGCCAGCAGCTTAATCAGCGGGAGTTGGACCGGGGAGCTGTTTTTT. Translation: CASSLISGSWTGELFF. The chain has TRBV7-3 and TRBJ2-2; 8 bases align to TRBD2. Germline CDR1 is SGHTA and CDR2 is FQGTGA. The V and J ends lost 1 base and 5 bases, in that order; junction bases with no gene match: 6. The CDR3 runs 16 residues.

This chain uses TRBV19 with TRBJ2-7, with TRBD1 matching over 7 bases. Trimming cost V 7 bases and J 3 bases; bases outside gene matches: 6. The CDR3 consists of 13 residues. CDR1 is LNHDA, CDR2 SQIVND, per germline (reference sequence). The CDR3 here is CASTRDSGYEQYF. In nucleotides, the CDR3 is TGTGCCAGTACCCGGGACAGTGGCTACGAGCAGTACTTC.

This clone was observed a few times. The chain is built from TRBV29-1 and TRBJ1-2, with a weak D call TRBD1 (5 bases). CDR1 and CDR2 (germline): SQVTM, ANQGSEA. This CDR3 has 14 amino acids. V lost 6 bases and J 5 bases, leaving 19 bases between the germline ends. CDR3 sequence reads: CSVEPRDSPYGYTF. The DNA for the CDR3 is TGCAGCGTCGAGCCCCGGGACTCGCCTTATGGCTACACCTTC.